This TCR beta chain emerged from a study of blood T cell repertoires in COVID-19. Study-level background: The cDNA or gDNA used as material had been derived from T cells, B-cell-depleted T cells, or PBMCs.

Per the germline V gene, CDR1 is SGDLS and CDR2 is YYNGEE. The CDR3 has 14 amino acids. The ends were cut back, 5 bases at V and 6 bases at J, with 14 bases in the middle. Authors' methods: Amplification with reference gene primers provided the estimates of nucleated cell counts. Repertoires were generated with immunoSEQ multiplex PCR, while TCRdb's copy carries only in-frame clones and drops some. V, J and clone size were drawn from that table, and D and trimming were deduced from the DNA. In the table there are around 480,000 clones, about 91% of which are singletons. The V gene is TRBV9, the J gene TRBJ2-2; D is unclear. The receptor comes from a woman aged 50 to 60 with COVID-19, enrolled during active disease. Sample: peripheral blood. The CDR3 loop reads CASRLSFGAGELFF. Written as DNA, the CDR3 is TGTGCCAGCAGACTAAGTTTCGGAGCCGGGGAGCTGTTTTTT.